Below, 20 T cell receptor beta chains from the same sample are listed, as sequenced in a study of blood T cell repertoires in COVID-19 (dated by TCRdb to the early 2020s). The library relied on the immunoSEQ multiplex PCR assay. The table comes from immuneACCESS by way of TCRdb, which keeps in-frame sequences with V and J called. Part of the clones is missing from these tables; in studies checked, under half for an unresolved V gene and the rest for unknown reasons. Counted in this sample were 160,000 or so clones; roughly 74% of them appeared once. The ten largest clones capture more than 11% of the sample. Material: peripheral blood. The receptors stem from a woman at least 80 years old with acute or convalescent COVID-19.

On this clone: The same CDR3 arises from other DNA sequences in this sample as well. The CDR3 DNA sequence: TGCGCCAGCAGCTTGGGGCAGGTGAACACTGAAGCTTTCTTT. This codes for CASSLGQVNTEAFF. This chain joins TRBV5-1 and TRBJ1-1, with no clear D. CDR3 length: 14 residues. Germline loops: CDR1 SGHRS, CDR2 YFSETQ. V gave up 0 bases and J gave up 0 bases, with 6 bases separating them.

This clone was recorded only once. The rearrangement links TRBV3-1 (or the pseudogene TRBV3-2) to TRBJ1-1, with D perhaps matching TRBD1 (5 bases). V gave up 4 bases and J gave up 6 bases, with 27 bases separating them. The germline CDR1 and CDR2 sequences are LGHDT and YNNKEL (reference sequence). The CDR3 extends over 18 amino acids. CDR3: CASSPLTYSRTLGSEAFF. CDR3 in DNA: TGTGCCAGCAGCCCGTTAACTTATTCTAGGACACTGGGCTCTGAAGCTTTCTTT.

This clone came up once. V gene TRBV2 combines with J gene TRBJ2-7, with TRBD1 matching over 7 bases. The trim removed 5 bases at V and 8 bases at J, leaving 3 bases unmatched. The CDR3 contains 11 residues. Germline V gene lookup returns CDR1 SNHLY and CDR2 FYNNEI. As DNA, the CDR3 is TGTGCCAGCAGTCCAGGGGGAAAGCAGTACTTC. Its protein is CASSPGGKQYF.

The J gene is TRBJ2-6, the V gene TRBV5-1; 8 bases map to TRBD1. This CDR3 has 16 residues. Trimming at V came to 2 bases and at J to 1 base, leaving 2 bases not matched to a gene. Germline V gene sequence: CDR1 SGHRS, CDR2 YFSETQ. CDR3 nucleotide sequence: TGCGCCAGCAGCTTACAGGGGGGATCTGGGGCCAACGTCCTGACTTTC. Translated: CASSLQGGSGANVLTF.

This clone was found a few times. This chain joins TRBV5-1 and TRBJ2-1, with D possibly TRBD2 on 6 matching bases. In germline, CDR1 is SGHRS, CDR2 YFSETQ. V was pared by 2 bases and J by 2 bases, with 14 bases between. The CDR3 spans 16 residues. The CDR3 DNA follows: TGCGCCAGCAGCTTTCAGACTGGCGGGACCTACAATGAGCAGTTCTTC. This codes for CASSFQTGGTYNEQFF.

CDR3 sequence reads: CASSQDRRYNSPLHF. As DNA, the CDR3 is TGTGCCAGCAGCCAAGATCGGCGGTATAATTCACCCCTCCACTTT. The chain is built from TRBV14 and TRBJ1-6; no clear D gene. Germline V gene lookup returns CDR1 SGHDN and CDR2 FVKESK. CDR3 length: 15 residues. The V end lost 0 bases, the J end lost 4 bases, and 7 bases lay between the germline ends.

The rearrangement uses TRBV4-2 and TRBJ1-2; TRBD1 matches 7 bases. CDR1 and CDR2 (germline): LGHNA, YNFKEQ. V shed 0 bases, J shed 4 bases, and the junction held 5 bases outside the gene matches. This CDR3 is built from 15 residues. CDR3 bases: TGTGCCAGCAGCCAAGATTTTTGGGACAGCTATGGCTACACCTTC. This gives the protein CASSQDFWDSYGYTF.

The chain has TRBV28 and TRBJ2-7; 7 nucleotides align to TRBD2. Losses at the gene ends were 3 bases for V and 2 bases for J; bases not matched to a gene: 4. Per the germline V gene, CDR1 is MDHEN and CDR2 is SYDVKM. This CDR3 comprises 14 residues. DNA for the CDR3: TGTGCCAGCAGTTTTGCGGGAGCTACCTACGAGCAGTACTTC. This translates into CASSFAGATYEQYF.

In this sample, this clone turned up once. This rearrangement joins TRBV7-2 to TRBJ1-1; no firm D call. The V end lost 5 bases, the J end lost 4 bases, and 14 bases lay between the germline ends. This CDR3 is built from 14 residues. Germline CDR1 SGHTA, CDR2 FQGNSA. CDR3 DNA: TGTGCCAGCAGCGCCCGACGAGGTCTCACTGAAGCTTTCTTT. Amino acids: CASSARRGLTEAFF.

The J gene is TRBJ1-1, the V gene TRBV5-1; TRBD1 matches 8 bases. The ends lost 4 bases at V and 5 bases at J; junction bases unmatched: 7. CDR3 size: 14 residues. Germline V gene lookup returns CDR1 SGHRS and CDR2 YFSETQ. CDR3: CASSLRTGYTEAFF. As DNA, the CDR3 is TGCGCCAGCAGCCTGAGGACAGGGTATACTGAAGCTTTCTTT.

The V gene is TRBV19, the J gene TRBJ1-5; 7 bases map to TRBD1. CDR1 is LNHDA, CDR2 SQIVND, per germline (reference sequence). The V segment lost 7 bases and the J segment 2 bases; nucleotides outside the gene matches: 5. The CDR3 is 14 residues long. Here the CDR3 DNA reads TGTGCCAGTACCGACAGGGTCGGCAATCAGCCCCAGCATTTT. Protein: CASTDRVGNQPQHF. The variable domain in full, with the rest retrieved from reference TRBV19 and TRBJ1-5, is DGGITQSPKYLFRKEGQNVTLSCEQNLNHDAMYWYRQDPGQGLRLIYYSQIVNDFQKGDIAEGYSVSREKKESFPLTVTSAQKNPTAFYLCASTDRVGNQPQHFGDGTRLSIL.

The rearrangement joins TRBV5-8 to TRBJ2-5; weak D call: TRBD2 (6 bases). The CDR3 consists of 13 residues. The ends were cut back, 6 bases at V and 1 base at J, with 10 bases in the middle. The germline gives CDR1 SGHTS, CDR2 YDEGEE. Here the CDR3 DNA reads TGTGCCAGCAATCGGGGGTCCCAAGAGACCCAGTACTTC. Translation: CASNRGSQETQYF.

The chain couples TRBV3-1 (or the pseudogene TRBV3-2) to TRBJ1-1, with D tentatively TRBD1 (5 bases). The V gene lost 4 bases and the J gene lost 11 bases, with 17 bases spanning the gap. This CDR3 spans 13 amino acids. CDR1 is LGHDT, CDR2 YNNKEL, per germline (reference sequence). The CDR3 region has the DNA TGTGCCAGCAGCCCCATCAATGGCAGGGCCGCTTTCTTT. It translates to CASSPINGRAAFF.

This chain connects TRBV18 to TRBJ1-4, with 7 bases matching TRBD1. The CDR3 is 14 amino acids. With V trimmed by 2 bases and J by 7 bases, 4 bases remained unmatched. CDR1 is KGHSH and CDR2 is LQKENI in the germline V gene. The CDR3 bases are TGTGCCAGCTCACCAACAGGGGCGGGTGAAAAACTGTTTTTT. Amino acid sequence: CASSPTGAGEKLFF.

In nucleotides, the CDR3 is TGTGCCATCAGGGGCACCGATGCAACTAATGAAAAACTGTTTTTT. It codes for CAIRGTDATNEKLFF. The chain combines TRBV10-3 with TRBJ1-4; D remains ambiguous. Looked up from germline, CDR1 is ENHRY and CDR2 is SYGVKD. Trimming pared 6 bases from V and 0 bases from J, leaving 11 bases between. The CDR3 contains 15 residues.

CDR3 protein: CASSSQEGTEAFF. The CDR3 nucleotides are TGTGCCAGCAGCTCTCAGGAAGGCACTGAAGCTTTCTTT. This chain joins TRBV7-2 and TRBJ1-1; D is unclear. The CDR3 extends over 13 amino acids. CDR1 is SGHTA, CDR2 FQGNSA, per germline. V gave up 4 bases and J gave up 4 bases, with 10 bases separating them.

This chain links TRBV6-2 or TRBV6-3 with TRBJ1-3; D gene unclear. The V gene lost 4 bases and the J gene lost 4 bases, with 5 bases spanning the gap. CDR3 length equals 12 residues. Germline CDR1 MNHEY, CDR2 SVGEGT. The CDR3: CASSSQGNTIYF. DNA of the CDR3: TGTGCCAGCAGTTCACAGGGAAACACCATATATTTT.

This clone appeared once. The gene calls are TRBV6-6 and TRBJ1-5; D might be TRBD1 (5 bases). Germline V gives CDR1 MNHNY, CDR2 SVGAGI (reference sequence). The V end lost 11 bases, the J end lost 6 bases, and 20 bases lay between the germline ends. The CDR3 is 14 amino acids. The CDR3 nucleotides read TGTGCCGCCAGGATGGGGAGGGGTAGTCAGCCCCAGCATTTT. Its protein is CAARMGRGSQPQHF.

The CDR3 region has the DNA TGTGCCAGCAGCTTGGCTCCGGGGGATCGGCTCTATGGCTACACCTTC. Residues: CASSLAPGDRLYGYTF. The gene calls are TRBV5-8 and TRBJ1-2, with D tentatively TRBD1 (5 bases). The length of the CDR3 is 16 residues. With 0 bases removed from V and 4 bases from J, the gap between germline ends came to 16 bases. The germline V gene has CDR1 SGHTS and CDR2 YDEGEE.

This chain uses TRBV2 with TRBJ2-1; unclear D gene. The V end lost 6 bases, the J end lost 5 bases, and 11 bases lay between the germline ends. The CDR3 loop spans 13 amino acids. CDR1 and CDR2 from the germline V gene are SNHLY and FYNNEI. The CDR3 loop is CASRYPPDNEQFF. CDR3 bases: TGTGCCAGCAGATATCCACCGGACAATGAGCAGTTCTTC. Full variable domain (outside the CDR3, taken from reference TRBV2 and TRBJ2-1): EPEVTQTPSHQVTQMGQEVILRCVPISNHLYFYWYRQILGQKVEFLVSFYNNEISEKSEIFDDQFSVERPDGSNFTLKIRSTKLEDSAMYFCASRYPPDNEQFFGPGTRLTVL.